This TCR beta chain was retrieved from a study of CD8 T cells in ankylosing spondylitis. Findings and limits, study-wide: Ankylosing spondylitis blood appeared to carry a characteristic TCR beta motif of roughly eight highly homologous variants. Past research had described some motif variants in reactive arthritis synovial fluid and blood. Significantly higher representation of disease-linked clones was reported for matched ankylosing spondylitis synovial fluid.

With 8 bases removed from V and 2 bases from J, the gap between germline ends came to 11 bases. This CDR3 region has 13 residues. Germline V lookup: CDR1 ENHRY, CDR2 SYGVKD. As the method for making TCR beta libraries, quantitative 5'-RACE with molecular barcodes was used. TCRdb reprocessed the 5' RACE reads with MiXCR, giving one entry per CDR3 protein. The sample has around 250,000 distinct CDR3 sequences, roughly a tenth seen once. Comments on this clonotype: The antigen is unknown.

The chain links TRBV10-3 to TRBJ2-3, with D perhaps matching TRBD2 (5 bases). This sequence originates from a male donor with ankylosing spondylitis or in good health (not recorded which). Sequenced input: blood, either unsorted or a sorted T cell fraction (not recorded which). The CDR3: CAIQRLNTDTQYF. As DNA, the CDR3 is TGTGCCATCCAGCGGTTAAACACAGATACGCAGTATTTT.